The 26 T cell receptor beta chains below were found in one sample sequenced in a study of human CD8 memory T cell subsets. UMI-labeled 5' RACE produced the TCR beta libraries. TCRdb reprocessed the 5' RACE reads and reports one entry per CDR3 protein, with no DNA. The listing records about 18,000 distinct CDR3 sequences. The sequenced sample was CD8+ T cells from PBMCs. Receptor source: a human donor in good health.

V usage is TRBV5-5 and J usage is TRBJ1-1; TCRdb names TRBD1, which stays unverified in the absence of DNA. This CDR3 spans 13 amino acids. CDR1 is SGHKS, CDR2 YYEKEE, per germline (reference sequence). The CDR3 loop is CASSLGTGAVAFF. The full variable domain, rest sourced from reference TRBV5-5 and TRBJ1-1, is DAGVTQSPTHLIKTRGQQVTLRCSPISGHKSVSWYQQVLGQGPQFIFQYYEKEERGRGNFPDRFSARQFPNYSSELNVNALLLGDSALYLCASSLGTGAVAFFGQGTRLTVV.

V is TRBV5-6 and J is TRBJ1-5; TCRdb picks TRBD1, but there is no DNA to check that call. The CDR3 covers 16 residues. CDR1 SGHDT and CDR2 YYEEEE come from the germline V gene. CDR3 protein: CASSYSDRDGNQPQHF.

CDR3 sequence: CASSPFGAGEQETQYF. This chain joins TRBV4-3 and TRBJ2-5; lacking DNA, the TRBD2 call made by TCRdb goes unchecked. This CDR3 is 16 amino acids long. The V gene's germline CDR1 is LGHNA and CDR2 YSLEER.

The chain links TRBV7-9 to TRBJ2-1; checking the TCRdb D call of TRBD1 is not possible without DNA. The CDR3 has 16 residues. Germline loops: CDR1 SEHNR, CDR2 FQNEAQ (reference sequence). The CDR3 reads CASSSGKGGGHNEQFF.

The chain employs TRBV12-3 or TRBV12-4 and TRBJ2-1; TCRdb's assignment of TRBD2 cannot be checked, as there is no DNA. There are 16 residues in the CDR3. The CDR3 spells CASSSQGSYSYNEQFF.

CDR3 sequence: CASSPGPTGELFF. The V and J genes are TRBV5-5 and TRBJ2-2; TCRdb lists TRBD1, though no DNA is available to test this call. This CDR3 spans 13 amino acids. Germline CDR1 and CDR2: SGHKS and YYEKEE (reference sequence).

The chain joins TRBV5-5 to TRBJ2-7; with no DNA, the TCRdb D assignment of TRBD1 cannot be verified. The CDR3 runs to 15 residues. From germline, CDR1 is SGHKS and CDR2 YYEKEE (reference sequence). The CDR3 protein is CASSLTRGPPNEQYF.

The rearrangement joins TRBV20-1 to TRBJ2-3; TCRdb's D call of TRBD2 is untestable without DNA. The CDR3 length is 15 residues. Germline V gene data show CDR1 as DFQATT and CDR2 as SNEGSKA (reference sequence). The CDR3 protein is CSATGTSGGLDTQYF.

This chain connects TRBV6-5 to TRBJ2-1. This CDR3 has 12 residues. The germline CDR1 and CDR2 sequences are MNHEY and SVGAGI. CDR3 sequence: CASSLLGNEQFF.

The genes are TRBV11-1 and TRBJ2-1; TCRdb's D call of TRBD2 is untestable without DNA. The CDR3 length is 13 residues. The germline V gene encodes CDR1 SGHAT and CDR2 FQDESV (reference sequence). The CDR3 is CATSTGPYNEQFF. Supplemented by reference TRBV11-1 and TRBJ2-1, the full variable domain reads EAEVAQSPRYKITEKSQAVAFWCDPISGHATLYWYRQILGQGPELLVQFQDESVVDDSQLPKDRFSAERLKGVDSTLKIQPAELGDSAMYLCATSTGPYNEQFFGPGTRLTVL.

This clonotype is classed as medium-sized by frequency. The chain is built from TRBV29-1 and TRBJ2-3. Germline assignment: CDR1 SQVTM and CDR2 ANQGSEA. The length of the CDR3 is 12 residues. The CDR3: CSVGFSEDTQYF.

The chain uses TRBV5-1 and TRBJ2-3; TCRdb outputs TRBD2, but without DNA this stays unchecked. This CDR3 is built from 16 residues. In germline, CDR1 is SGHRS, CDR2 YFSETQ. CDR3 protein: CASSALAGTSTDTQYF.

The J gene is TRBJ2-5, the V gene TRBV7-2; the D call from TCRdb, TRBD1, cannot be confirmed without DNA. CDR3 size: 14 residues. Germline CDR1 reads SGHTA; CDR2 reads FQGNSA. CDR3: CASRPETSSETQYF.

The CDR3: CASSLSVYNEQFF. The chain uses TRBV27 and TRBJ2-1. This CDR3 is 13 amino acids long. Germline V gene data show CDR1 as MNHEY and CDR2 as SMNVEV (reference sequence).

The rearrangement links TRBV9 to TRBJ1-2. Germline values: CDR1 SGDLS, CDR2 YYNGEE. This CDR3 has 13 residues. CDR3 sequence: CASSAQTDYGYTF. Together with reference TRBV9 and TRBJ1-2, the CDR3 gives the full variable domain: DSGVTQTPKHLITATGQRVTLRCSPRSGDLSVYWYQQSLDQGLQFLIQYYNGEERAKGNILERFSAQQFPDLHSELNLSSLELGDSALYFCASSAQTDYGYTFGSGTRLTVV.

The chain employs TRBV19 and TRBJ2-5; the D call from TCRdb, TRBD2, cannot be confirmed without DNA. Germline V gene lookup returns CDR1 LNHDA and CDR2 SQIVND (reference sequence). The CDR3 is 12 amino acids. The CDR3 sequence: CASTGGEETQYF.

The V call is TRBV20-1, the J call TRBJ1-2; TCRdb lists TRBD1, though no DNA is available to test this call. This CDR3 contains 16 residues. Germline-derived CDR1 and CDR2 are DFQATT and SNEGSKA (reference sequence). CDR3 amino acids: CSASNSVDLGLDGYTF.

The chain recombines TRBV6-2 or TRBV6-3 with TRBJ2-7; the D gene TCRdb calls, TRBD1, cannot be checked with no DNA. CDR1 and CDR2 (germline): MNHEY, SVGEGT. The CDR3 length is 13 residues. CDR3 region: CASKGVRTYEQYF.

The V call is TRBV7-9, the J call TRBJ2-3; TCRdb selects TRBD1, and the lack of DNA leaves this call unchecked. This CDR3 spans 14 amino acids. CDR1 SEHNR and CDR2 FQNEAQ come from the germline V gene (reference sequence). The CDR3 region is CASSSWGGTDTQYF.

The chain has TRBV24-1 and TRBJ2-5; TCRdb picks TRBD2, but there is no DNA to check that call. This CDR3 region has 15 residues. CDR1 and CDR2 (germline): KGHDR, SFDVKD. The CDR3 loop reads CATEGEDRTQETQYF.

The chain joins TRBV2 to TRBJ2-7; no DNA is available, so the TRBD2 call from TCRdb remains unchecked. The CDR3 extends over 14 amino acids. From germline, CDR1 is SNHLY and CDR2 FYNNEI. CDR3 in amino acids: CASTTSGRSYEQYF.

This clonotype counts as medium-sized by frequency. The chain has TRBV20-1 and TRBJ2-7; the TCRdb call, TRBD2, lacks DNA for checking. This CDR3 contains 12 residues. Germline V gives CDR1 DFQATT, CDR2 SNEGSKA (reference sequence). The CDR3 loop reads CSAQGTSYEQYF.

The chain recombines TRBV7-6 with TRBJ2-7. This CDR3 spans 14 amino acids. From germline, CDR1 is SGHVS and CDR2 FNYEAQ. CDR3 region: CASSSSTGAYEQYF.

V gene TRBV10-1 combines with J gene TRBJ2-2; without DNA, the TCRdb call of TRBD1 cannot be checked. Germline V gene lookup returns CDR1 WNHNN and CDR2 SYGVQD (reference sequence). This CDR3 is built from 14 residues. CDR3 residues: CASNRGLDTGELFF.

This chain links TRBV15 with TRBJ2-1. This CDR3 has 13 residues. Germline values: CDR1 LNHNV, CDR2 YYDKDF (reference sequence). CDR3 protein: CATSSSSNDEQFF.

This chain joins TRBV12-3 or TRBV12-4 and TRBJ2-3. The CDR3 runs to 14 residues. The CDR3 is CASSLEAYTDTQYF.